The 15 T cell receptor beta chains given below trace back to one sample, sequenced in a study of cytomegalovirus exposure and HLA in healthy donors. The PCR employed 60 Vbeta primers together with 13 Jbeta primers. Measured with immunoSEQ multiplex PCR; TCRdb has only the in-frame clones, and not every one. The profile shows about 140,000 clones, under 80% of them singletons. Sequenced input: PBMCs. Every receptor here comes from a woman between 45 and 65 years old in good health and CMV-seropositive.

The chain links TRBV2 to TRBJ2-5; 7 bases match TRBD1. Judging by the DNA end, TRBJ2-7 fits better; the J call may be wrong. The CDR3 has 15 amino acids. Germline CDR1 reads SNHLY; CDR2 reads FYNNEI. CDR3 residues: CASSASRGRPYEQYF. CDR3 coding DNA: TGTGCCAGCAGCGCGTCGAGGGGGCGCCCCTACGAGCAGTACTTC.

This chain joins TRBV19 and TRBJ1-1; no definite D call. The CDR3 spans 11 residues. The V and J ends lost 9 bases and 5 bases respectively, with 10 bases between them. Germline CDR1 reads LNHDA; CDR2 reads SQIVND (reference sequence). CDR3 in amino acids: CASITGTEAFF. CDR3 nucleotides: TGTGCCAGCATAACCGGGACTGAAGCTTTCTTT.

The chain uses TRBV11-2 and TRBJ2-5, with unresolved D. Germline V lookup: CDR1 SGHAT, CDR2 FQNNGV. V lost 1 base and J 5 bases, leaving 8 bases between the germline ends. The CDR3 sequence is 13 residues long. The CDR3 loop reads CASSLVNSETQYF. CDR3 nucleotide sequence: TGTGCCAGCAGCTTAGTAAATTCGGAGACCCAGTACTTC.

The CDR3 reads CASSLTRGGRTGELFF. The CDR3 bases are TGTGCCAGCAGTTTGACCCGCGGGGGGCGCACCGGGGAGCTGTTTTTT. The chain links TRBV28 to TRBJ2-2; 8 positions match TRBD2. The CDR3 totals 16 residues. The germline gives CDR1 MDHEN, CDR2 SYDVKM. Trimming at V came to 3 bases and at J to 4 bases, leaving 7 bases not matched to a gene.

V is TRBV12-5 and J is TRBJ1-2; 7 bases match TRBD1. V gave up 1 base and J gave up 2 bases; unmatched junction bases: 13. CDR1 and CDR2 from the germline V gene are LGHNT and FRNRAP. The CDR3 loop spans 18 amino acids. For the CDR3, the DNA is TGTGCTAGTGGTTTGGACTTGTCCGGGACAGAGACAAACTATGGCTACACCTTC. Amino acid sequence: CASGLDLSGTETNYGYTF.

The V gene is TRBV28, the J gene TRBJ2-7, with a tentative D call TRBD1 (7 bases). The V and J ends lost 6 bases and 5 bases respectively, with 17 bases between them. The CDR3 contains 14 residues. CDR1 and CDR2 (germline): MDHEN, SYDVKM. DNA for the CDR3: TGTGCCAGCAGCGGATTGGACAGGAGGGACGAGCAGTACTTC. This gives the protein CASSGLDRRDEQYF.

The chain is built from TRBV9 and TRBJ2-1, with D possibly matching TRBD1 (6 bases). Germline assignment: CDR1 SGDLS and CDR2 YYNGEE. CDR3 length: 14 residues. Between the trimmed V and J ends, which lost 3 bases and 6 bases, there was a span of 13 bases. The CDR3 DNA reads TGTGCCAGCAGCGGGACAGTCACCCCCAATGAGCAGTTCTTC. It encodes CASSGTVTPNEQFF.

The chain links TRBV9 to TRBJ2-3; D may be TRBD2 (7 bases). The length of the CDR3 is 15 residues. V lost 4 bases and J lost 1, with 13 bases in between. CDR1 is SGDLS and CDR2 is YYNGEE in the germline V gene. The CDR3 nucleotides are TGTGCCAGCAGCTTCCTAGGGGGGGGCACAGATACGCAGTATTTT. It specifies CASSFLGGGTDTQYF.

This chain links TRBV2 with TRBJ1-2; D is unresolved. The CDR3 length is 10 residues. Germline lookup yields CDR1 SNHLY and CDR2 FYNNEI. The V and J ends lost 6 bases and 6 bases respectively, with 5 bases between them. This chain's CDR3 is CASRGDGYTF. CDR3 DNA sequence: TGTGCCAGCAGGGGAGATGGCTACACCTTC.

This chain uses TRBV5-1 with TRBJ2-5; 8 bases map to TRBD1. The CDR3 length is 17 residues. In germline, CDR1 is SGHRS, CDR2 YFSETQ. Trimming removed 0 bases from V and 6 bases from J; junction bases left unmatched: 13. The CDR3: CASSLAGGTGALQTQYF. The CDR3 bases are TGCGCCAGCAGCTTGGCCGGAGGGACAGGCGCTCTCCAGACCCAGTACTTC.

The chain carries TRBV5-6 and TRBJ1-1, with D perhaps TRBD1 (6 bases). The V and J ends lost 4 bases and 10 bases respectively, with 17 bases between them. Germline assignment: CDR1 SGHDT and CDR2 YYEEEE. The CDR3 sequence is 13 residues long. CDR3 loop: CASSPAVGAAAFF. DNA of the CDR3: TGTGCCAGCAGCCCCGCGGTGGGGGCTGCAGCTTTCTTT.

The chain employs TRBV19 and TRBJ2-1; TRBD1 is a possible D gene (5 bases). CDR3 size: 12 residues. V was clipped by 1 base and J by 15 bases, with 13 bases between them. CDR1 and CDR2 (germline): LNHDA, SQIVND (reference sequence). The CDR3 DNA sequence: TGTGCCAGTAGTATAGGAGGCCAGGGTCCGTTCTTC. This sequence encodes CASSIGGQGPFF.

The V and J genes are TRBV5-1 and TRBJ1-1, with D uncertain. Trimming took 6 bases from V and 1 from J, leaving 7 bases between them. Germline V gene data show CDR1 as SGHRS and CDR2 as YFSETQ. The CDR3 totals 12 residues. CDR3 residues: CASKAGNTEAFF. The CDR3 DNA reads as TGCGCCAGCAAGGCAGGGAACACTGAAGCTTTCTTT.

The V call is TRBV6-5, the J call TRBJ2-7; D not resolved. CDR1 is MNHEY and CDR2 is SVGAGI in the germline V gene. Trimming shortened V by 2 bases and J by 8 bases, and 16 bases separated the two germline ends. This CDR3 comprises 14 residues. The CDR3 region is CASSYGPPNPKQYF. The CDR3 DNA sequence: TGTGCCAGCAGTTACGGGCCCCCTAACCCAAAGCAGTACTTC.

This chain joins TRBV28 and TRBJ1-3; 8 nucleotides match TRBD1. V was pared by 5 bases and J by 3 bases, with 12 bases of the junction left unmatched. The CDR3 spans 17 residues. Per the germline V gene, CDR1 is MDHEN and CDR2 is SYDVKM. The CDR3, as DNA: TGTGCCAGCAGTGTCCAGGCGGCAGGGGGCAGTGGAAACACCATATATTTT. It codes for CASSVQAAGGSGNTIYF.